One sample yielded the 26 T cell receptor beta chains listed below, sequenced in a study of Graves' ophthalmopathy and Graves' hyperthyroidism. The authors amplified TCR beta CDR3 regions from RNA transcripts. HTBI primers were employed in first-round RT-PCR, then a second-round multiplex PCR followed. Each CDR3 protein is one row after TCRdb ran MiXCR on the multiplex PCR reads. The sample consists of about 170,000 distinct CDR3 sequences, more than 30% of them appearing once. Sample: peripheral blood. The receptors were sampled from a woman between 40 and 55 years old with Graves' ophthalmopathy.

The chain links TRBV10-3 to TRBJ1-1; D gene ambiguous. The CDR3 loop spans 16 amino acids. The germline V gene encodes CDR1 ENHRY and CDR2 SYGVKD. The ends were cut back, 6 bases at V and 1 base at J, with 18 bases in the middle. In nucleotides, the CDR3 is TGTGCCATCAGGACGATCCGAGGACCGAAGAACACTGAAGCTTTCTTT. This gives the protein CAIRTIRGPKNTEAFF.

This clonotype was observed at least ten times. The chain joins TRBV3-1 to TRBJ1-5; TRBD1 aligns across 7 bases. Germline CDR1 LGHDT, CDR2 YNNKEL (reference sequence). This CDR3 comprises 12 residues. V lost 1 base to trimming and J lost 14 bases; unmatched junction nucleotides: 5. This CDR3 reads CASSQGDSFKHF. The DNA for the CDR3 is TGTGCCAGCAGCCAAGGGGACAGCTTCAAGCATTTT.

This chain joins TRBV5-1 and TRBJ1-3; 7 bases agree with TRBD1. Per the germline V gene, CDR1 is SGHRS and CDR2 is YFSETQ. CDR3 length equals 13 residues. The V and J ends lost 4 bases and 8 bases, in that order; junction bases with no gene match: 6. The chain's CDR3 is CASSTWDSDTIYF. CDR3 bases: TGCGCCAGCAGCACCTGGGACAGTGACACCATATATTTT.

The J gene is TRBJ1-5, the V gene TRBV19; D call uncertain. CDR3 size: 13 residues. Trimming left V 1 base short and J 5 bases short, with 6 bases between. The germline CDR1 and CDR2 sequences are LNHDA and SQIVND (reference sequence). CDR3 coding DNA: TGTGCCAGTAGTATAGCCGTTTATCAGCCCCAGCATTTT. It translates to CASSIAVYQPQHF.

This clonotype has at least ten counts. CDR3 region: CASSIARRAGGSETQYF. CDR3 nucleotide sequence: TGTGCCAGTAGTATCGCCCGGCGAGCGGGGGGATCAGAGACCCAGTACTTC. The J gene is TRBJ2-5, the V gene TRBV19, with 9 bases fitting TRBD2. CDR1 is LNHDA, CDR2 SQIVND, per germline (reference sequence). V was clipped by 3 bases and J by 4 bases; unmatched bases: 12. CDR3 length equals 17 residues.

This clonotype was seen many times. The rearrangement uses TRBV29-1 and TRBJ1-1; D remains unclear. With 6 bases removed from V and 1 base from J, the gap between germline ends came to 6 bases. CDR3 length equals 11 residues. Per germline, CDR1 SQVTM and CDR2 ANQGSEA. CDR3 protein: CSVRGNTEAFF. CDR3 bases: TGCAGCGTACGCGGGAACACTGAAGCTTTCTTT.

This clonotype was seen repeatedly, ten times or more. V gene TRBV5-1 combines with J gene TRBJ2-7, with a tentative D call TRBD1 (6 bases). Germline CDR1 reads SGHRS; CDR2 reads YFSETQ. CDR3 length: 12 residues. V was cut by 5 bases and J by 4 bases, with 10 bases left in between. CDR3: CASSGRGYEQYF. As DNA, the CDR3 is TGCGCCAGCAGTGGCAGGGGATACGAGCAGTACTTC. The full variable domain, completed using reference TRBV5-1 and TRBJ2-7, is KAGVTQTPRYLIKTRGQQVTLSCSPISGHRSVSWYQQTPGQGLQFLFEYFSETQRNKGNFPGRFSGRQFSNSRSEMNVSTLELGDSALYLCASSGRGYEQYFGPGTRLTVT.

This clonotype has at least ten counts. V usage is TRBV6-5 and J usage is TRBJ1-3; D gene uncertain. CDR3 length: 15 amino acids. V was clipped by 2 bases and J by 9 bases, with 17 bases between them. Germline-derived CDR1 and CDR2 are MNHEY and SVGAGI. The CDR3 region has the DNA TGTGCCAGCAGTTACCCGGACGGACGGGCGGGCACCATATATTTT. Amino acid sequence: CASSYPDGRAGTIYF.

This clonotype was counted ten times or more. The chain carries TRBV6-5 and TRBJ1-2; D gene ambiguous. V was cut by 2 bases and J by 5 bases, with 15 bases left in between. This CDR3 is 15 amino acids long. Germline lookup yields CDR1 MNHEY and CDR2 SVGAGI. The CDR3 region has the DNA TGTGCCAGCAGTTACCAATCAAGGTGGGGTTATGGCTACACCTTC. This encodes CASSYQSRWGYGYTF.

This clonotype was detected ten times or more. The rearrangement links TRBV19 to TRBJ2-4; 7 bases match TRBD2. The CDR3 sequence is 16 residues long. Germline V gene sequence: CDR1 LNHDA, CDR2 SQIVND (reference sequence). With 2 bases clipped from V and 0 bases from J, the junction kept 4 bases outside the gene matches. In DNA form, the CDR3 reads TGTGCCAGTAGTATAAGCGGGACGCTAGCCAAAAACATTCAGTACTTC. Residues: CASSISGTLAKNIQYF.

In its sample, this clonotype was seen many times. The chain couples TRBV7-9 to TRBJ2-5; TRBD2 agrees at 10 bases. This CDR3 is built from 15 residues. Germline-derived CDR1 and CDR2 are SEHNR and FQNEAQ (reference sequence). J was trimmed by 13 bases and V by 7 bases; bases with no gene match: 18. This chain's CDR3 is CASISGRSGGTRLYF. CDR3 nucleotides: TGTGCCAGCATCTCGGGGCGTAGCGGGGGGACCAGGTTGTACTTC.

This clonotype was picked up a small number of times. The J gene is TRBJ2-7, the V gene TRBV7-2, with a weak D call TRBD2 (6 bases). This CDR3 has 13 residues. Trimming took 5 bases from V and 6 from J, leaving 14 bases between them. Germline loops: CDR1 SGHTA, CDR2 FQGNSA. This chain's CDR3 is CASSLGRQAEQYF. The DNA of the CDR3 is TGTGCCAGCAGCCTAGGGAGGCAGGCCGAGCAGTACTTC. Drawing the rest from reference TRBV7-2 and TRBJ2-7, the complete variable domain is GAGVSQSPSNKVTEKGKDVELRCDPISGHTALYWYRQSLGQGLEFLIYFQGNSAPDKSGLPSDRFSAERTGGSVSTLTIQRTQQEDSAVYLCASSLGRQAEQYFGPGTRLTVT.

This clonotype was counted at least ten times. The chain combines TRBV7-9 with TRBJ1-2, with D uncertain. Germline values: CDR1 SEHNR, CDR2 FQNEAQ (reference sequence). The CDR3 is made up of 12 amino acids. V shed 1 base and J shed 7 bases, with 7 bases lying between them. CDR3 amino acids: CASSLVQFGYTF. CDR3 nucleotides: TGTGCCAGCAGCTTAGTACAATTTGGCTACACCTTC.

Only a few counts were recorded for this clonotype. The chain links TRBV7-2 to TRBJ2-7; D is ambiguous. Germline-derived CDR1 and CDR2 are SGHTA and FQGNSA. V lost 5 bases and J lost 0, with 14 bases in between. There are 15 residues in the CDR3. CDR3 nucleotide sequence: TGTGCCAGCAGCCCAACATCGCTAAGCTCCTACGAGCAGTACTTC. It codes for CASSPTSLSSYEQYF.

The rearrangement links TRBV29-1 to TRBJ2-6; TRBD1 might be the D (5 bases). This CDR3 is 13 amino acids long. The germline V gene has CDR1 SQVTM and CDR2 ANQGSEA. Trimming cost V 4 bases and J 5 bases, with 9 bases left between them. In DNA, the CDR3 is TGCAGCGTTGTAGGACAAAGGGCCAACGTCCTGACTTTC. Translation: CSVVGQRANVLTF.

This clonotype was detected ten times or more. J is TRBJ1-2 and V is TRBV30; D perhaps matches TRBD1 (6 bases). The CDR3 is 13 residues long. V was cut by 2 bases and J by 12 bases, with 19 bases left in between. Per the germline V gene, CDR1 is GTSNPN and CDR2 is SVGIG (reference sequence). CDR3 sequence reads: CAWSKLQGLSDTF. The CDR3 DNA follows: TGTGCCTGGAGTAAACTACAGGGACTTTCGGACACCTTC.

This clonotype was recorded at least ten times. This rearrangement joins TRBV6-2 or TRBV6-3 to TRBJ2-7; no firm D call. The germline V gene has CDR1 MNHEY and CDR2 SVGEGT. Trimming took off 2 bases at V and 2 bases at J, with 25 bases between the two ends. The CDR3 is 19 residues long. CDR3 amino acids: CASSYLVFERVRPTYEQYF. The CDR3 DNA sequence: TGTGCCAGCAGTTACCTAGTATTTGAAAGGGTGCGTCCTACCTACGAGCAGTACTTC.

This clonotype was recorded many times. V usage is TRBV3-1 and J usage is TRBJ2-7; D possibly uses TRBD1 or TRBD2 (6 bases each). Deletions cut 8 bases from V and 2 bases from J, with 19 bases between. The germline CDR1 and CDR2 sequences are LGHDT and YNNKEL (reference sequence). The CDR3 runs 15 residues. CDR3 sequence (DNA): TGTGCCAGCTGGGGGGCGGCACCCCTTACCTACGAGCAGTACTTC. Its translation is CASWGAAPLTYEQYF.

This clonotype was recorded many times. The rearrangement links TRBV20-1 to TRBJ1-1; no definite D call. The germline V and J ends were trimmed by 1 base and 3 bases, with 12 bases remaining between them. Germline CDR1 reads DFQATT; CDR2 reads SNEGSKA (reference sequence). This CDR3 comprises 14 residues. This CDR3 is CSARGLELDTEAFF. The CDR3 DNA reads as TGCAGTGCTAGAGGTTTGGAATTGGACACTGAAGCTTTCTTT.

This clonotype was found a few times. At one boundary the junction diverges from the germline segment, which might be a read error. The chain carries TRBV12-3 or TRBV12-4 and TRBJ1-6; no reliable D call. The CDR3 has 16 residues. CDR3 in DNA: TGTGCCAGCAGTCCCCGCGGCGGCTCCGATAATTCACCCCTCCACTTT. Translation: CASSPRGGSDNSPLHF.

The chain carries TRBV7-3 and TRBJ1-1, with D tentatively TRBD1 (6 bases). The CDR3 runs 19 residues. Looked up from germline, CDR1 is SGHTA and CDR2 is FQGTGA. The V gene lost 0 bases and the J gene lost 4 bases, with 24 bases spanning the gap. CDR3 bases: TGTGCCAGCAGCTTAACAACAGACTTATTACAAAGGGGGACCACTGAAGCTTTCTTT. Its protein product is CASSLTTDLLQRGTTEAFF. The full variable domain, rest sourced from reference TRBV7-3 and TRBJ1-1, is GAGVSQTPSNKVTEKGKYVELRCDPISGHTALYWYRQSLGQGPEFLIYFQGTGAADDSGLPNDRFFAVRPEGSVSTLKIQRTERGDSAVYLCASSLTTDLLQRGTTEAFFGQGTRLTVV.

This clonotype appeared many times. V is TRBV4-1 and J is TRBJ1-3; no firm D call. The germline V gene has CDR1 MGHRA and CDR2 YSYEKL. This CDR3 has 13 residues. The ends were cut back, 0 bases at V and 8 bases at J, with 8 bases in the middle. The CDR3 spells CASSQDGPDTIYF. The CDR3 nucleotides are TGCGCCAGCAGCCAAGACGGTCCGGACACCATATATTTT.

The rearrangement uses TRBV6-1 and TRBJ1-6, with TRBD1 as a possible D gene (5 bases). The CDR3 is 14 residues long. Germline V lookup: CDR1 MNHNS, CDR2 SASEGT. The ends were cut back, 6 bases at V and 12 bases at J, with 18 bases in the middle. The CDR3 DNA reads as TGTGCCAGCAGGAGCGGGGGGACCGCTGGACCCCTCCACTTT. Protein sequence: CASRSGGTAGPLHF.

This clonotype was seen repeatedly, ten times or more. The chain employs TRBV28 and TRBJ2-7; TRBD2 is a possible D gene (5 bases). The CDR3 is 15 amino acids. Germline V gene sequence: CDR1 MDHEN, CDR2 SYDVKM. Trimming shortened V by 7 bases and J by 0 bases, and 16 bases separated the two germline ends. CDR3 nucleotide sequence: TGTGCCAGCACCTCGGAAGGAGGCGGCTCCTACGAGCAGTACTTC. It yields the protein CASTSEGGGSYEQYF.

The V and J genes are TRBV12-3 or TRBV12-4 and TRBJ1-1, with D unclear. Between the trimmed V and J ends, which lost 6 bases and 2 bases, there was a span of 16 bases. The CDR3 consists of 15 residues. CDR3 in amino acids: CASSLLNPINTEAFF. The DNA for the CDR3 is TGTGCCAGCAGCCTTCTGAACCCGATAAACACTGAAGCTTTCTTT.

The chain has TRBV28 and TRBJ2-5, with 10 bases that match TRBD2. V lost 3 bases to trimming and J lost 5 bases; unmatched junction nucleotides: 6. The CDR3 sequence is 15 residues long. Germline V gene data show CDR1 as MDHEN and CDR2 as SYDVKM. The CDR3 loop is CASSFNLAGVETQYF. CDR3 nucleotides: TGTGCCAGCAGTTTTAATCTAGCGGGAGTTGAGACCCAGTACTTC. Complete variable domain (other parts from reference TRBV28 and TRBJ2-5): DVKVTQSSRYLVKRTGEKVFLECVQDMDHENMFWYRQDPGLGLRLIYFSYDVKMKEKGDIPEGYSVSREKKERFSLILESASTNQTSMYLCASSFNLAGVETQYFGPGTRLLVL.